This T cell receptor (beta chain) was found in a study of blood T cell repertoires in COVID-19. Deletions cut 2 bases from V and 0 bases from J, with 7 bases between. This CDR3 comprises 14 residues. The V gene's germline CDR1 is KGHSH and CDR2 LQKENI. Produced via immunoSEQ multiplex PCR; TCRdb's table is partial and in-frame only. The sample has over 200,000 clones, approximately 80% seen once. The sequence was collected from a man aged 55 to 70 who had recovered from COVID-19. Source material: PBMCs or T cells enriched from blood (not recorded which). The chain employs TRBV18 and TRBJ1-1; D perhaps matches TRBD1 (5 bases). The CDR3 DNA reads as TGTGCCAGCTCACCAGCGGGGCTGAACACTGAAGCTTTCTTT. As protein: CASSPAGLNTEAFF.